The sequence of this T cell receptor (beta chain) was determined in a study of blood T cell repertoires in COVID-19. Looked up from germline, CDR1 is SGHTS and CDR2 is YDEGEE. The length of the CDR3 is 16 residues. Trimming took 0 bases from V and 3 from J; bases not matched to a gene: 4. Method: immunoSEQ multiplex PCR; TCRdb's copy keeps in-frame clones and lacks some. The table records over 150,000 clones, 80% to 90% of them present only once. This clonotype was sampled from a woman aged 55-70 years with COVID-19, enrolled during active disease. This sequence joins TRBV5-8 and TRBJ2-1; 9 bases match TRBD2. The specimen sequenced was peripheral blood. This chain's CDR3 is CASSLASGRRYNEQFF. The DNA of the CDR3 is TGTGCCAGCAGCTTGGCCAGCGGGAGGCGCTACAATGAGCAGTTCTTC.